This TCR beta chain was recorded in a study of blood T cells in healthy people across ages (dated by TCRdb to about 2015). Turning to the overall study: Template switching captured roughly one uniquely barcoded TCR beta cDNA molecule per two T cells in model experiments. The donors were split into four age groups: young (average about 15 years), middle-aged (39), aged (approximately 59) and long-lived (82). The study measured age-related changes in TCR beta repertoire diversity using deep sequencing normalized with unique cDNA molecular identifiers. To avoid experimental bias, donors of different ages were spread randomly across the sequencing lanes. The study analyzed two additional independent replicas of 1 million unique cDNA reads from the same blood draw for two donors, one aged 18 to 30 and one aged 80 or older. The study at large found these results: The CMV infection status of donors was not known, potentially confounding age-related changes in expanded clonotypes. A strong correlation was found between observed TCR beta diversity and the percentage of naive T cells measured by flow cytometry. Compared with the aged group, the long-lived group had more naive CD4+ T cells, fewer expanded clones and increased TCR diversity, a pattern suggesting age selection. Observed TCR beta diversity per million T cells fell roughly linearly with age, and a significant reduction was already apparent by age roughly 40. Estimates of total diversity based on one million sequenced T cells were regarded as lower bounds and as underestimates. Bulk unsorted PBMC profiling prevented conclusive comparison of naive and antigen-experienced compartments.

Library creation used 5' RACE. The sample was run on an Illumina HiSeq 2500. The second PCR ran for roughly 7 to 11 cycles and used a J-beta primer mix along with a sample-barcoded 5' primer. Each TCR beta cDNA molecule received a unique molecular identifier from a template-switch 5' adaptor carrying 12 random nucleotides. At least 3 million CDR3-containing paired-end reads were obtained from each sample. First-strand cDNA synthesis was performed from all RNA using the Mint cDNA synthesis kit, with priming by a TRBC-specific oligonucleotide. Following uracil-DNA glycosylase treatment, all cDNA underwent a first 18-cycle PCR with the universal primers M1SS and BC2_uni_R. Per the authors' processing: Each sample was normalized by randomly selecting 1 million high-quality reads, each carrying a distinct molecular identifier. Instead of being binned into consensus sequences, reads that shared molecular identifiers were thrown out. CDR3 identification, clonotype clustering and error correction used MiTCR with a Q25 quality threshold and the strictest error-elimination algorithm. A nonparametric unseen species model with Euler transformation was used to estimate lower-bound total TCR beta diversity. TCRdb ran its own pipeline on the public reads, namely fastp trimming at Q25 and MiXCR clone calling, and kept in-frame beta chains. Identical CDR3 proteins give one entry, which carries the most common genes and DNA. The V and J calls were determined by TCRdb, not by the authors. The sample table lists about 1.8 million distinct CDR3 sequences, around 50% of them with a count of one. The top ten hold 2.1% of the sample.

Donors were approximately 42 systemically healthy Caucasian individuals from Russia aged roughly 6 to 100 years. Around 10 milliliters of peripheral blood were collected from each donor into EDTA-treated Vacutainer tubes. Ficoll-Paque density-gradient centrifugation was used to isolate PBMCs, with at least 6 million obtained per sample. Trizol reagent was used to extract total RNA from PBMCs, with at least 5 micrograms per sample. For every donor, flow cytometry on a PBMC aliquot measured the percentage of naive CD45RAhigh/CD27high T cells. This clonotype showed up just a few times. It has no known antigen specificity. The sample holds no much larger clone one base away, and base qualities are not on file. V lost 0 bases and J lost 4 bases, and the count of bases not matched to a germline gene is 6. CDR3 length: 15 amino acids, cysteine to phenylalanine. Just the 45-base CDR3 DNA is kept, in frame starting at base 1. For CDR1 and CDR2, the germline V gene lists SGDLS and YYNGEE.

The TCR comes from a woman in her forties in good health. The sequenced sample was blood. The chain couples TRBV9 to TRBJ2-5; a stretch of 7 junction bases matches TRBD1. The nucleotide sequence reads TGTGCCAGCAGCGTAGGGGACAGTAGTATAGAGACCCAGTACTTC. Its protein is CASSVGDSSIETQYF.